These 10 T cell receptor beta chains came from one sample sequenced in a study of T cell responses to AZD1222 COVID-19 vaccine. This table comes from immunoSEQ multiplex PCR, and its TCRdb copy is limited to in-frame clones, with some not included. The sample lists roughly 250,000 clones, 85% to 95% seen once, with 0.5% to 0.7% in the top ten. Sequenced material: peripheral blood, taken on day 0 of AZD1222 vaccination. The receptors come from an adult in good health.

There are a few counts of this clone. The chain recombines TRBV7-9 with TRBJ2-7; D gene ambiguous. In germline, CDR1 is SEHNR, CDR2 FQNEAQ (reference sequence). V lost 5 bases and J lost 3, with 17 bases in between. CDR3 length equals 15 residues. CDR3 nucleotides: TGTGCCAGCAGCCACCCCCCATCGGCGGACTACGAGCAGTACTTC. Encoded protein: CASSHPPSADYEQYF.

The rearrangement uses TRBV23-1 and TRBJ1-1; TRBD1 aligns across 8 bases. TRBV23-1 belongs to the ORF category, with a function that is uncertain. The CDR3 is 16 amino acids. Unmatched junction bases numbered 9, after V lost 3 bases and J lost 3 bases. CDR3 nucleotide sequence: TGCGCCAGCAGTCAGGGCCCGGGACAGGTCTACACTGAAGCTTTCTTT. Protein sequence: CASSQGPGQVYTEAFF.

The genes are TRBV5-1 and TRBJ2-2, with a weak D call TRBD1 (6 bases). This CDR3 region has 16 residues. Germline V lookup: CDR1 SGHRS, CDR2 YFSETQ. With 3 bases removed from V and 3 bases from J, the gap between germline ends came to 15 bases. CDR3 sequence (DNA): TGCGCCAGCAGCTCCCTGCGACAGGATCACACCGGGGAGCTGTTTTTT. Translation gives CASSSLRQDHTGELFF.

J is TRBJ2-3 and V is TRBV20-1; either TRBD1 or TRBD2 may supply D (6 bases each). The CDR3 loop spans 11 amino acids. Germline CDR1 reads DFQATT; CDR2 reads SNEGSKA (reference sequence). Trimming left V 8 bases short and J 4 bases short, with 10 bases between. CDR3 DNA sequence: TGCAGTCCGGGGGCGGCAGATACGCAGTATTTT. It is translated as CSPGAADTQYF.

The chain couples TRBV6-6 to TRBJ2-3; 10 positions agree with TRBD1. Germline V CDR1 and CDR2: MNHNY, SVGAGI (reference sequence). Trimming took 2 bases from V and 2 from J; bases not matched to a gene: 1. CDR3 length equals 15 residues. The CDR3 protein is CASSYRQGATDTQYF. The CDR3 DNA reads TGTGCCAGCAGTTACCGACAGGGGGCCACAGATACGCAGTATTTT.

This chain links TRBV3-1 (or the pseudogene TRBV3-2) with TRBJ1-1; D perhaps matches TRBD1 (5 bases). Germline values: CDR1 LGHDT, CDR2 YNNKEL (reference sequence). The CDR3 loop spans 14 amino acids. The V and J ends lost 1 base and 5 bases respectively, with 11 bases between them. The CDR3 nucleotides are TGTGCCAGCAGCCAAGTGGGGGGATGGACTGAAGCTTTCTTT. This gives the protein CASSQVGGWTEAFF.

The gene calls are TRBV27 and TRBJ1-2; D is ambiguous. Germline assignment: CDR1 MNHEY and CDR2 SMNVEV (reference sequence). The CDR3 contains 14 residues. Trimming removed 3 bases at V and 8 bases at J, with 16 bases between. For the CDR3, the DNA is TGTGCCAGCAGTTTGGGTGGCAGGATGGCAGGCTACACCTTC. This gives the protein CASSLGGRMAGYTF.

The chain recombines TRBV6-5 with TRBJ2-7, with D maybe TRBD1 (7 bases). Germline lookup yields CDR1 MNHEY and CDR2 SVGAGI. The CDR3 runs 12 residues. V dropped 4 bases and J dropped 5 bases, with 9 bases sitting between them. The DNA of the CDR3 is TGTGCCAGCAGTTTCAGGGGGGACGAGCAGTACTTC. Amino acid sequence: CASSFRGDEQYF.

The CDR3 DNA reads TGTGCCAGCTCAAGTGTCGCCGGTTCGGGGTGGGAGCAGTTCTTC. Translation: CASSSVAGSGWEQFF. This chain uses TRBV18 with TRBJ2-1; tentatively, D is TRBD2 (5 bases). Trimming shortened V by 5 bases and J by 10 bases, and 21 bases separated the two germline ends. Germline CDR1 KGHSH, CDR2 LQKENI. CDR3 length equals 15 residues. Variable domain in full (rest from reference TRBV18 and TRBJ2-1): NAGVMQNPRHLVRRRGQEARLRCSPMKGHSHVYWYRQLPEEGLKFMVYLQKENIIDESGMPKERFSAEFPKEGPSILRIQQVVRGDSAAYFCASSSVAGSGWEQFFGPGTRLTVL.

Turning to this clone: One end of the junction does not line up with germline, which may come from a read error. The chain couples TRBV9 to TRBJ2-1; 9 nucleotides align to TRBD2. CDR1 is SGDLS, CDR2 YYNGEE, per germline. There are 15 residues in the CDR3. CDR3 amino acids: CASSVGGRLAGPQLF. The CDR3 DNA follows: TGTGCCAGCAGCGTAGGGGGCAGGCTAGCGGGACCCCAGCTCTTC.